The clone carrying this TCR beta chain was picked up many times. The antigen is undetermined. These data are taken from a study of blood T cells in healthy people across ages. Findings of the study overall: The CMV status of each donor remained undetermined, and this could have confounded shifts in expanded clonotypes.

Then a second PCR, running about 6 to 12 cycles, was carried out with a sample-barcoded 5' primer and a J-beta primer mix. TCRdb independently ran MiXCR on the 5' RACE reads; one entry per CDR3 protein. The sample yields about 800,000 distinct CDR3 sequences, around a quarter seen once. These data were also reused for a study on T cells of mothers and their children. That publication notes: Sample barcodes plus 2-4 random nucleotides came from the M1S primer.

The TCR originated in a boy younger than 18 in good health. Specimen: blood.

The CDR3 spells CASSFPRWGLNTEAFF. The CDR3 DNA reads TGTGCCAGCAGTTTTCCCCGATGGGGGTTGAACACTGAAGCTTTCTTT. V gene TRBV6-2 or TRBV6-3 combines with J gene TRBJ1-1; D is perhaps TRBD1 (5 bases). V dropped 4 bases and J dropped 0 bases, with 15 bases sitting between them. Germline lookup yields CDR1 MNHEY and CDR2 SVGEGT. This CDR3 has 16 residues.